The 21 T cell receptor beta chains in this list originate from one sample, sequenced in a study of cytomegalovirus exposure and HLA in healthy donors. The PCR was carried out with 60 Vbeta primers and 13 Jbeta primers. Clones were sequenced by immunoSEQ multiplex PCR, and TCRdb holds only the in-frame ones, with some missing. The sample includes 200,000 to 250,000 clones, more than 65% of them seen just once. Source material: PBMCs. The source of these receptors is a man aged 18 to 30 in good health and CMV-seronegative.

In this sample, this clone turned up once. The CDR3 DNA follows: TGCGCCAGCAGCTCGCTTGGGGGCTCCTACGAGCAGTACTTC. It codes for CASSSLGGSYEQYF. The chain recombines TRBV5-1 with TRBJ2-5; either TRBD1 or TRBD2 may fit D (5 bases each). The DNA end favors TRBJ2-7, so the J call may be wrong. Germline V gene data show CDR1 as SGHRS and CDR2 as YFSETQ. This CDR3 comprises 14 residues.

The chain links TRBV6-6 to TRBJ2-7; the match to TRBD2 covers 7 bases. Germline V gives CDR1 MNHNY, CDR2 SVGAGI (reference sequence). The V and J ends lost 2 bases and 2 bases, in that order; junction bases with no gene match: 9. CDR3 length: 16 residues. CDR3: CASSYLGGSRAYEQYF. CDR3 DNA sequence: TGTGCCAGCAGTTACCTCGGGGGGTCGAGGGCCTACGAGCAGTACTTC.

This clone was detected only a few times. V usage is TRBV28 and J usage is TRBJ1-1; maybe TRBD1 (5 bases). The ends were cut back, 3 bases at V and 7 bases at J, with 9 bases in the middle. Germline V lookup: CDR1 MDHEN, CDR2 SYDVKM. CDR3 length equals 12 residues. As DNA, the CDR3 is TGTGCCAGCAGTTTGGCCAGGGATGAAGCTTTCTTT. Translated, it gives CASSLARDEAFF.

The CDR3 reads CASSLARFSITGNTGELFF. CDR3 sequence (DNA): TGTGCCAGCAGCTTAGCCCGCTTCTCGATCACAGGAAACACCGGGGAGCTGTTTTTT. This chain links TRBV7-9 with TRBJ2-2, with D possibly TRBD1 on 5 matching bases. V dropped 0 bases and J dropped 2 bases, with 19 bases sitting between them. This CDR3 has 19 residues. The V gene's germline CDR1 is SEHNR and CDR2 FQNEAQ (reference sequence). The full variable domain, rest sourced from reference TRBV7-9 and TRBJ2-2, is DTGVSQNPRHKITKRGQNVTFRCDPISEHNRLYWYRQTLGQGPEFLTYFQNEAQLEKSRLLSDRFSAERPKGSFSTLEIQRTEQGDSAMYLCASSLARFSITGNTGELFFGEGSRLTVL.

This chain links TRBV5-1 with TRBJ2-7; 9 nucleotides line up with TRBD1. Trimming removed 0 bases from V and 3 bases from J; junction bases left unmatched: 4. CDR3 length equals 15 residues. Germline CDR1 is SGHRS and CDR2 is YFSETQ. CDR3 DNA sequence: TGCGCCAGCAGCTTGGCAGGACAGGGGAACTACGAGCAGTACTTC. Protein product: CASSLAGQGNYEQYF.

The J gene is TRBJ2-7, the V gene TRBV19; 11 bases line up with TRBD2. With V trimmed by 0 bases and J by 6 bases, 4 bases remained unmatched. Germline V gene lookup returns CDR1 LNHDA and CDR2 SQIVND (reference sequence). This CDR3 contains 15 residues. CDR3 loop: CASSIEGLAASEQYF. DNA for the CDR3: TGTGCCAGTAGTATAGAGGGACTAGCGGCTAGCGAGCAGTACTTC.

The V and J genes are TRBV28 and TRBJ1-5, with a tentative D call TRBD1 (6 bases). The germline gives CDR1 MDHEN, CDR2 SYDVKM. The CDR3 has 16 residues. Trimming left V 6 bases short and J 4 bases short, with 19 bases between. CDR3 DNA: TGTGCCAGCAGCCCACGGGGGGCGGGCTATAATCAGCCCCAGCATTTT. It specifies CASSPRGAGYNQPQHF.

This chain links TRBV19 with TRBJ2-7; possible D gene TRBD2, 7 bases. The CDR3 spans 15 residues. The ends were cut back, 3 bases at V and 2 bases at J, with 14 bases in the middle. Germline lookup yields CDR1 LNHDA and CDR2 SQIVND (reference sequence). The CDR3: CASSMGAGQPYEQYF. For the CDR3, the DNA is TGTGCCAGTAGTATGGGAGCGGGACAACCCTACGAGCAGTACTTC. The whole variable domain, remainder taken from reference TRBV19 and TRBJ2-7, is DGGITQSPKYLFRKEGQNVTLSCEQNLNHDAMYWYRQDPGQGLRLIYYSQIVNDFQKGDIAEGYSVSREKKESFPLTVTSAQKNPTAFYLCASSMGAGQPYEQYFGPGTRLTVT.

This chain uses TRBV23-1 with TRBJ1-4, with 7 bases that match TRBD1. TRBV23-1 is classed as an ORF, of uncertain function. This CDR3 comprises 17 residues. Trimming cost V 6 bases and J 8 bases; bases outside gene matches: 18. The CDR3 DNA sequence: TGCGCCAGCAGCCCCCCCGGGACAGATAATAGGCGCGAAAAACTGTTTTTT. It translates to CASSPPGTDNRREKLFF.

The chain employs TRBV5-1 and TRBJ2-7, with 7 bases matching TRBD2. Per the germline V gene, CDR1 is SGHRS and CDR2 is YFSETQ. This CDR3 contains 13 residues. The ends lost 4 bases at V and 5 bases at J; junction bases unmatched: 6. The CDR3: CASSRGSYDEQYF. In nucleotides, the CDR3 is TGCGCCAGCAGCCGCGGGAGCTACGACGAGCAGTACTTC.

CDR3 protein: CASSVEVEYNEQFF. The DNA of the CDR3 is TGTGCCAGCAGCGTAGAAGTCGAGTACAATGAGCAGTTCTTC. The rearrangement joins TRBV9 to TRBJ2-1; the D is unclear. Trimming pared 0 bases from V and 4 bases from J, leaving 8 bases between. This CDR3 comprises 14 residues. Per the germline V gene, CDR1 is SGDLS and CDR2 is YYNGEE.

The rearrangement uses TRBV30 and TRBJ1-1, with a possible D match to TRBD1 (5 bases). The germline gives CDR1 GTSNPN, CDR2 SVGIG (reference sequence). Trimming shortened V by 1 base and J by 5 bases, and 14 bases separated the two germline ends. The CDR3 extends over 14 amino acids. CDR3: CAWSAGDLRTEAFF. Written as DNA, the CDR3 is TGTGCCTGGAGTGCTGGGGACTTAAGGACTGAAGCTTTCTTT.

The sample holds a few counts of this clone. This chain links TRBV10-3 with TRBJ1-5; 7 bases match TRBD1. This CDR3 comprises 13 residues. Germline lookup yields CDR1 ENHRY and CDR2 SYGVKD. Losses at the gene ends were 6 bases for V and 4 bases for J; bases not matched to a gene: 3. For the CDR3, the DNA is TGTGCCATCAGGGGACAGCTTAATCAGCCCCAGCATTTT. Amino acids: CAIRGQLNQPQHF.

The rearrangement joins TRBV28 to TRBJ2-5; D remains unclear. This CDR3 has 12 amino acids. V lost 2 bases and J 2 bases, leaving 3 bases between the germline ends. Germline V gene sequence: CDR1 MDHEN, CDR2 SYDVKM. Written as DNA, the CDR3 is TGTGCCAGCAGTTTACTTCAAGAGACCCAGTACTTC. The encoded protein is CASSLLQETQYF.

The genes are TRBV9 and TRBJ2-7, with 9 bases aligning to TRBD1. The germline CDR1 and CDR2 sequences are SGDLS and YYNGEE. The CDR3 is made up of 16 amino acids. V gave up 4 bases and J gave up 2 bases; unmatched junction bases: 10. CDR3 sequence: CASSPRRDRAPYEQYF. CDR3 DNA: TGTGCCAGCAGCCCCCGCCGGGACAGGGCGCCCTACGAGCAGTACTTC. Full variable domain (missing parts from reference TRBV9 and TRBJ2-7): DSGVTQTPKHLITATGQRVTLRCSPRSGDLSVYWYQQSLDQGLQFLIQYYNGEERAKGNILERFSAQQFPDLHSELNLSSLELGDSALYFCASSPRRDRAPYEQYFGPGTRLTVT.

This CDR3 is CASGRAQTIDTQYF. The CDR3 DNA sequence: TGTGCCAGCGGCAGGGCGCAGACCATAGATACGCAGTATTTT. The genes are TRBV2 and TRBJ2-3, with D possibly TRBD1 on 5 matching bases. Germline CDR1 reads SNHLY; CDR2 reads FYNNEI. V lost 8 bases to trimming and J lost 5 bases, with 17 bases between them. CDR3 length equals 14 residues.

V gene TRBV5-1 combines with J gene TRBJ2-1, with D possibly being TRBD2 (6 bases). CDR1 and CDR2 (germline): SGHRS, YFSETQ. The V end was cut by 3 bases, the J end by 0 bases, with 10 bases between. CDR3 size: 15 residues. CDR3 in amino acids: CASSSGGRSYNEQFF. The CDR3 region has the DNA TGCGCCAGCAGCTCAGGAGGGCGCTCCTACAATGAGCAGTTCTTC.

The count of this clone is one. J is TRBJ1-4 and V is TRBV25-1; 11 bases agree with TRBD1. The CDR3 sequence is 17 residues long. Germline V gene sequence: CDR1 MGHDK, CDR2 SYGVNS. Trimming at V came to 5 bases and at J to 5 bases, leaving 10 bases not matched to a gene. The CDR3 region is CASSPRTGGGGNEKLFF. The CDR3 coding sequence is TGTGCCAGCAGTCCAAGGACAGGGGGCGGGGGGAATGAAAAACTGTTTTTT.

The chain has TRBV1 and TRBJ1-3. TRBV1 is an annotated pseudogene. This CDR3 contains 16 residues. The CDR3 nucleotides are TGCACCAGCAGCCACCACAACACTAGCTCTGGAAACACCATATATTTT. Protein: CTSSHHNTSSGNTIYF.

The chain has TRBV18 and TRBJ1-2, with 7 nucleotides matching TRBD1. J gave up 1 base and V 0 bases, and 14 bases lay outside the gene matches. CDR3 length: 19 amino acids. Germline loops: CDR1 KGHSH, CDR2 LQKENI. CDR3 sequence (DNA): TGTGCCAGCTCACCACCTCGTGGGACAGCTAAGATTCGTAACTATGGCTACACCTTC. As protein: CASSPPRGTAKIRNYGYTF.

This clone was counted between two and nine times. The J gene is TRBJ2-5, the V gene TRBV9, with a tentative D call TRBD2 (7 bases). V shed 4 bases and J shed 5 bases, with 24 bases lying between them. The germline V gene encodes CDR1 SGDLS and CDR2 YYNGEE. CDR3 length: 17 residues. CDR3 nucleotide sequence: TGTGCCAGCAGCCTGGGGGCCGCTAGCGGCCTTGGGGAGACCCAGTACTTC. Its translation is CASSLGAASGLGETQYF.